What follows are 20 T cell receptor beta chains derived from one specimen sequenced in a study of blood T cell repertoires in COVID-19. The protocol was immunoSEQ multiplex PCR, while the TCRdb copy is restricted to in-frame clones and leaves out a portion. The profile shows 300,000 to 400,000 clones, around 80% of them singletons. Sequencing was done on a sample of peripheral blood. These receptors were taken from a man under 40 with active or convalescent COVID-19.

This chain connects TRBV2 to TRBJ1-4; the match to TRBD1 covers 9 bases. This CDR3 region has 15 residues. V shed 6 bases, J shed 2 bases, and the junction held 4 bases outside the gene matches. Germline loops: CDR1 SNHLY, CDR2 FYNNEI. The CDR3 sequence is CASRGTGKTNEKLFF. The CDR3 bases are TGTGCCAGCAGGGGGACAGGGAAGACTAATGAAAAACTGTTTTTT.

The chain carries TRBV15 and TRBJ2-1, with 7 bases lining up with TRBD1. The ends lost 3 bases at V and 4 bases at J; junction bases unmatched: 3. In germline, CDR1 is LNHNV, CDR2 YYDKDF (reference sequence). The CDR3 totals 14 residues. This CDR3 reads CATSRTGSYNEQFF. The CDR3 nucleotides read TGTGCCACCAGCAGGACAGGGTCTTACAATGAGCAGTTCTTC.

The rearrangement joins TRBV2 to TRBJ2-7; D possibly corresponds to TRBD2 (5 bases). Germline CDR1 is SNHLY and CDR2 is FYNNEI. V lost 4 bases and J lost 3, with 16 bases in between. The CDR3 extends over 15 amino acids. CDR3 sequence: CASSADREVYYEQYF. The DNA of the CDR3 is TGTGCCAGCAGTGCGGACCGGGAAGTCTACTACGAGCAGTACTTC.

The V gene is TRBV6-6, the J gene TRBJ2-7; TRBD2 aligns across 8 bases. The V gene end was trimmed by 7 bases and the J gene end by 6 bases; junction bases not matched to a gene: 23. Germline CDR1 is MNHNY and CDR2 is SVGAGI (reference sequence). The CDR3 length is 18 residues. DNA of the CDR3: TGTGCCAGCATTCGGGGGGGGAACAAGCGGGAGTCCACCTTCGAGCAGTACTTC. Protein product: CASIRGGNKRESTFEQYF.

The chain couples TRBV9 to TRBJ2-7, with D perhaps matching TRBD1 (6 bases). CDR1 and CDR2 from the germline V gene are SGDLS and YYNGEE. Trimming stripped 3 bases from V and 5 bases from J, with 15 bases between. The CDR3 length is 14 residues. In DNA form, the CDR3 reads TGTGCCAGCAGCGCTGGCAGGGGTTCGAACGAGCAGTACTTC. It yields the protein CASSAGRGSNEQYF.

The DNA of the CDR3 is TGTGCCAGCAGGGACAAGACGAACACCGGGGAGCTGTTTTTT. Protein sequence: CASRDKTNTGELFF. The chain carries TRBV27 and TRBJ2-2, with a tentative D call TRBD1 (5 bases). The V and J ends lost 6 bases and 0 bases respectively, with 8 bases between them. From germline, CDR1 is MNHEY and CDR2 SMNVEV (reference sequence). This CDR3 has 14 amino acids.

This clone has a single count. The chain recombines TRBV30 with TRBJ1-2; no firm D call. Germline values: CDR1 GTSNPN, CDR2 SVGIG (reference sequence). The CDR3 contains 14 residues. V lost 3 bases to trimming and J lost 0 bases, with 11 bases between them. Here the CDR3 DNA reads TGTGCCTGGAGATGGCGGATGTCTAACTATGGCTACACCTTC. Protein sequence: CAWRWRMSNYGYTF.

The chain carries TRBV7-8 and TRBJ2-1; TRBD2 is a possible D gene (6 bases). The CDR3 consists of 18 residues. CDR1 and CDR2 (germline): SGHVS, FQNEAQ. V dropped 3 bases and J dropped 0 bases, with 18 bases sitting between them. CDR3 residues: CASSFRGAGTYSYNEQFF. In DNA form, the CDR3 reads TGTGCCAGCAGCTTCCGAGGAGCGGGTACCTACTCCTACAATGAGCAGTTCTTC.

The chain joins TRBV7-9 to TRBJ2-7, with TRBD2 matching over 10 bases. J lost 2 bases, V lost 2 bases, and 3 bases had no gene match. The CDR3 has 15 residues. CDR1 and CDR2 from the germline V gene are SEHNR and FQNEAQ (reference sequence). The CDR3 here is CASSLRAGGTYEQYF. CDR3 nucleotide sequence: TGTGCCAGCAGCTTACGAGCGGGAGGGACCTACGAGCAGTACTTC.

V is TRBV4-1 and J is TRBJ1-2; D gene ambiguous. Germline V gene lookup returns CDR1 MGHRA and CDR2 YSYEKL. With 3 bases removed from V and 3 bases from J, the gap between germline ends came to 11 bases. This CDR3 region has 14 residues. DNA for the CDR3: TGCGCCAGCAGCCACCTCACCGGGGACTATGGCTACACCTTC. Translating it yields CASSHLTGDYGYTF.

The chain links TRBV4-3 to TRBJ1-1; D call uncertain. CDR3 length: 14 residues. Germline V gene lookup returns CDR1 LGHNA and CDR2 YSLEER. Between the trimmed V and J ends, which lost 5 bases and 1 base, there was a span of 11 bases. CDR3 in amino acids: CASSAGIPNTEAFF. CDR3 nucleotides: TGCGCCAGCAGCGCGGGTATTCCGAACACTGAAGCTTTCTTT.

This clone was seen just once. The chain has TRBV6-1 and TRBJ1-2, with TRBD1 identical over 8 bases. Germline lookup yields CDR1 MNHNS and CDR2 SASEGT. J was trimmed by 7 bases and V by 3 bases; bases with no gene match: 7. The CDR3 length is 14 residues. CDR3 loop: CASSDGQGVIGYTF. CDR3 DNA: TGTGCCAGCAGTGACGGACAGGGCGTAATTGGCTACACCTTC.

The CDR3 here is CASSQVRGGGEQFF. CDR3 nucleotides: TGTGCCAGCAGCCAAGTCCGGGGGGGTGGTGAGCAGTTCTTC. The chain recombines TRBV4-2 with TRBJ2-1, with TRBD2 matching 8 bases. The CDR3 covers 14 residues. V lost 1 base and J lost 9; bases outside the gene matches: 5. Germline V gene data show CDR1 as LGHNA and CDR2 as YNFKEQ.

The J gene is TRBJ1-5, the V gene TRBV19; no clear D gene. Trimming left V 5 bases short and J 7 bases short, with 9 bases between. This CDR3 is built from 12 residues. From germline, CDR1 is LNHDA and CDR2 SQIVND (reference sequence). CDR3 sequence: CASSVRLQPQHF. DNA of the CDR3: TGTGCCAGTAGTGTACGCCTACAGCCCCAGCATTTT.

This chain connects TRBV27 to TRBJ2-7; D remains ambiguous. Germline loops: CDR1 MNHEY, CDR2 SMNVEV (reference sequence). There are 14 residues in the CDR3. V gave up 3 bases and J gave up 2 bases, with 11 bases separating them. CDR3 amino acids: CASSFMRQTYEQYF. Written as DNA, the CDR3 is TGTGCCAGCAGTTTTATGCGGCAGACCTACGAGCAGTACTTC.

V usage is TRBV5-1 and J usage is TRBJ2-7; 12 bases are a match to TRBD2. The CDR3 is 16 amino acids. Germline V gives CDR1 SGHRS, CDR2 YFSETQ. The V and J ends lost 2 bases and 2 bases, in that order; junction bases with no gene match: 5. This chain's CDR3 is CASSFVLAGGTYEQYF. The CDR3 DNA is TGCGCCAGCAGCTTTGTACTAGCGGGGGGCACCTACGAGCAGTACTTC.

V is TRBV7-2 and J is TRBJ2-7; 8 bases match TRBD1. Germline-derived CDR1 and CDR2 are SGHTA and FQGNSA. With 4 bases clipped from V and 6 bases from J, the junction kept 5 bases outside the gene matches. CDR3 size: 13 residues. CDR3: CASSSQQGGEQYF. CDR3 sequence (DNA): TGTGCCAGCAGCTCGCAACAGGGGGGCGAGCAGTACTTC.

This chain links TRBV3-1 (or the pseudogene TRBV3-2) with TRBJ2-3, with D tentatively TRBD2 (5 bases). The CDR3 consists of 15 residues. CDR1 is LGHDT, CDR2 YNNKEL, per germline (reference sequence). Trimming pared 0 bases from V and 6 bases from J, leaving 13 bases between. CDR3 in amino acids: CASSQDLPKRDTQYF. In nucleotides, the CDR3 is TGTGCCAGCAGCCAAGATTTACCTAAGCGGGATACGCAGTATTTT.

The rearrangement joins TRBV5-5 to TRBJ2-7; the match to TRBD1 covers 8 bases. CDR1 and CDR2 (germline): SGHKS, YYEKEE (reference sequence). V was pared by 0 bases and J by 3 bases, with 8 bases of the junction left unmatched. CDR3 length: 16 amino acids. The CDR3 sequence is CASSLGTGLRSYEQYF. The CDR3 DNA is TGTGCCAGCAGCTTGGGGACAGGGCTCAGGAGCTACGAGCAGTACTTC.

The chain's CDR3 is CASSQGGGYGYTF. As DNA, the CDR3 is TGTGCCAGCAGCCAGGGCGGTGGTTATGGCTACACCTTC. The chain combines TRBV5-4 with TRBJ1-2, with D possibly TRBD1 on 5 matching bases. CDR1 is SGHNT and CDR2 is YYREEE in the germline V gene (reference sequence). V lost 4 bases and J lost 5, with 12 bases in between. This CDR3 is 13 amino acids long. Filled out from reference TRBV5-4 and TRBJ1-2, the complete variable domain reads ETGVTQSPTHLIKTRGQQVTLRCSSQSGHNTVSWYQQALGQGPQFIFQYYREEENGRGNFPPRFSGLQFPNYSSELNVNALELDDSALYLCASSQGGGYGYTFGSGTRLTVV.